This record concerns one T cell receptor (beta chain) sequence. The data belong to a study of siplizumab effects on memory and regulatory T cells. The CDR3 has 14 amino acids. Trimming pared 3 bases from V and 5 bases from J, leaving 12 bases between. Per germline, CDR1 WNHNN and CDR2 SYGVQD (reference sequence). Method: immunoSEQ multiplex PCR; TCRdb's copy keeps in-frame clones and lacks some. The table shows approximately 100,000 clones, with just under 95% occurring only once. V and J are TRBV10-1 and TRBJ2-3; no reliable D call. This TCR was sampled from a human donor in good health. Specimen: non-Treg CD4+ T cells sorted from blood. The CDR3 loop is CASSDDRRGDTQYF. CDR3 nucleotide sequence: TGCGCCAGCAGTGATGATAGGCGAGGAGATACGCAGTATTTT.